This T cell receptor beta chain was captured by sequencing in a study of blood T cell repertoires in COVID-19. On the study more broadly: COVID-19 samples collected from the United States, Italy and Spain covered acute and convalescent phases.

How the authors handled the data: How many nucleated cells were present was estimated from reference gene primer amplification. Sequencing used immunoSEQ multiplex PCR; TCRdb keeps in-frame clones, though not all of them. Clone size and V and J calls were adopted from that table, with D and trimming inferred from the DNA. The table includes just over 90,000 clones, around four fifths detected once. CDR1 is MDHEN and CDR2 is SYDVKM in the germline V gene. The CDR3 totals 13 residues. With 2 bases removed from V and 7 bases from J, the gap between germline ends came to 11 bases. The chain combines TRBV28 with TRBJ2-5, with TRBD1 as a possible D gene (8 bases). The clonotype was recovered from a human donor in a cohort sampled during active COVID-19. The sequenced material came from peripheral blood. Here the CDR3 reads CASSLTGGGTQYF. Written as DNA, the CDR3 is TGTGCCAGCAGTTTAACAGGGGGGGGGACCCAGTACTTC. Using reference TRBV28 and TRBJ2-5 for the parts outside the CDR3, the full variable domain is DVKVTQSSRYLVKRTGEKVFLECVQDMDHENMFWYRQDPGLGLRLIYFSYDVKMKEKGDIPEGYSVSREKKERFSLILESASTNQTSMYLCASSLTGGGTQYFGPGTRLLVL.